This T cell receptor beta chain was obtained from a study of CD8 T cells in Susac syndrome. Study-wide background: The sequenced Susac syndrome patients comprised 5 or 6 with active disease and fewer than ten in remission. When their blood was taken, the Susac syndrome patients had either not yet had any therapy, were taking corticosteroids, or were taking intravenous immunoglobulin alone.

When the RNA was reverse transcribed, random hexamers were used with an input of about 0.5 to 1 ug. TCRdb recomputed calls from the immunoSEQ multiplex PCR reads with MiXCR, one row per CDR3 protein. The table shows roughly 190,000 distinct CDR3 sequences, with approximately 94% occurring only once. The V segment lost 6 bases and the J segment 5 bases; nucleotides outside the gene matches: 5. CDR3 length equals 13 residues. Germline CDR1 and CDR2: MNHEY and SVGAGI. This sequence originates from a human donor with Susac syndrome. V gene TRBV6-5 combines with J gene TRBJ2-5; the match to TRBD2 covers 8 bases. Sequencing was carried out using CD4+ T cells from PBMCs. CDR3 DNA sequence: TGTGCCAGCAGCCGGGGGGGCCATGAGACCCAGTACTTC. This codes for CASSRGGHETQYF.